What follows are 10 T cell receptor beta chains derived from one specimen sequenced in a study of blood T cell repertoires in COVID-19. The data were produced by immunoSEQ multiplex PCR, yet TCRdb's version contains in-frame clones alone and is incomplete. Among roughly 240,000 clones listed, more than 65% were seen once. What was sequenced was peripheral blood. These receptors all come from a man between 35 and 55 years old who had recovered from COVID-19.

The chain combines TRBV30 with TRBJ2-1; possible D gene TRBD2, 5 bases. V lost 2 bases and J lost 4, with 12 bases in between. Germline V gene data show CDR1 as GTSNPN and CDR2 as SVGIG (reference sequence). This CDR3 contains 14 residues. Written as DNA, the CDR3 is TGTGCCTGGAGTCGGCTAGCCCCATACAATGAGCAGTTCTTC. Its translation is CAWSRLAPYNEQFF.

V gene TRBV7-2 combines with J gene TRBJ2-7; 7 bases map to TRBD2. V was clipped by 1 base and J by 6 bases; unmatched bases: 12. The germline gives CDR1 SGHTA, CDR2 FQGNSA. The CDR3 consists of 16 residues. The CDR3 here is CASSLGLGGGQSEQYF. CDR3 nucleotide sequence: TGTGCCAGCAGCTTAGGTCTGGGGGGAGGGCAAAGCGAGCAGTACTTC.

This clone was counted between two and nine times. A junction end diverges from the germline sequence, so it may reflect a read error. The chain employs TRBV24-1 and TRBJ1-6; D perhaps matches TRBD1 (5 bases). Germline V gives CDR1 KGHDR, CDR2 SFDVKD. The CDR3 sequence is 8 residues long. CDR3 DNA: TGTGCCTCCCAGCGGGGCCTCTTT. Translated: CASQRGLF.

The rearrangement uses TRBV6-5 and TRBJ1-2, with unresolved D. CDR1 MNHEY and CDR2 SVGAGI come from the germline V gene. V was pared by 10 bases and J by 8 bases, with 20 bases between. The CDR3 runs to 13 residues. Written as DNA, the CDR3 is TGTGCCACCCAAGGCCCCACCCGGGAAGGCTACACCTTC. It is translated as CATQGPTREGYTF.

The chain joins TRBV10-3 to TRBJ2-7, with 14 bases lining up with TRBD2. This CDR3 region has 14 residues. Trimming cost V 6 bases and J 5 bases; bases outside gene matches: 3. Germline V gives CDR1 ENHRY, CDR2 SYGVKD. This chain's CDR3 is CAIRPGLAGDEQYF. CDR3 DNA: TGTGCCATCAGGCCGGGACTAGCGGGAGACGAGCAGTACTTC.

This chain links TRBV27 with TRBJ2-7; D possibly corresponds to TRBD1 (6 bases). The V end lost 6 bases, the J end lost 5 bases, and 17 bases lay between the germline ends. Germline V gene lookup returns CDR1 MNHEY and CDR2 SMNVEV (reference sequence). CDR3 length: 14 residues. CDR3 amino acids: CASRILQGGNEQYF. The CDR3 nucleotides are TGTGCCAGCAGAATCCTACAGGGTGGGAACGAGCAGTACTTC.

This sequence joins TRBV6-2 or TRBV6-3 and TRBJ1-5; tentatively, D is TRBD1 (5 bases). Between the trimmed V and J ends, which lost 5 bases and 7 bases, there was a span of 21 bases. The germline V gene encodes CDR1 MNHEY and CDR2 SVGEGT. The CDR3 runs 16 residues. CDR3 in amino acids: CASSGGSGAARQPQHF. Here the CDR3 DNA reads TGTGCCAGCAGTGGCGGCTCTGGGGCCGCCCGGCAGCCCCAGCATTTT.

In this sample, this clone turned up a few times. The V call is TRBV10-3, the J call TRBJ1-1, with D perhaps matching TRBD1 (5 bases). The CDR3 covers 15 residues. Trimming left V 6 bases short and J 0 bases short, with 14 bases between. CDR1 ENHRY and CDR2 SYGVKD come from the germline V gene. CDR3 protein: CAIRQQETMNTEAFF. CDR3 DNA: TGTGCCATCAGACAACAGGAGACGATGAACACTGAAGCTTTCTTT.

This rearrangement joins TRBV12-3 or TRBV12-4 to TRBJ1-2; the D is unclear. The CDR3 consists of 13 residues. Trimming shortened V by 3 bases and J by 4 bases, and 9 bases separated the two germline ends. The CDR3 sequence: CASSLTASYGYTF. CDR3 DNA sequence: TGTGCCAGCAGTTTGACTGCCAGCTATGGCTACACCTTC.

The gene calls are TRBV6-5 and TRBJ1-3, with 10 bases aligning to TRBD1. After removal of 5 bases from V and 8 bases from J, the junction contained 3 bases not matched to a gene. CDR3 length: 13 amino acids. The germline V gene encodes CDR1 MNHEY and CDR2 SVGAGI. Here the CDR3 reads CASSLDRGDTIYF. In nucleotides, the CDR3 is TGTGCCAGCAGTCTGGACAGGGGGGACACCATATATTTT.